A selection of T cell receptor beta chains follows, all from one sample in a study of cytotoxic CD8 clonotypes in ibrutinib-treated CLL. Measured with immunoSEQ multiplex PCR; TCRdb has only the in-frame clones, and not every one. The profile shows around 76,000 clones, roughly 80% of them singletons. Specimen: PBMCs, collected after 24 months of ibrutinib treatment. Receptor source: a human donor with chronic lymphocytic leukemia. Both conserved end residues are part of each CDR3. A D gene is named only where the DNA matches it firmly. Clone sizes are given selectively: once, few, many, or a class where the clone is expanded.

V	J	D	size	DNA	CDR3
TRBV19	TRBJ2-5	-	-	TGTGCCAGTAGTAACAACCCGGGACCCGACCCGACAGAGACCCAGTACTTC	CASSNNPGPDPTETQYF
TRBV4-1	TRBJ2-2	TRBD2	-	TGCGCCAGCAGCCAAGATTTCCGGTCTGCCGCGGGAGGCGGTGTCGTGGGGGAGCTGTTTTTT	CASSQDFRSAAGGGVVGELFF
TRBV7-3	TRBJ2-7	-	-	TGTGCCGGTTCCCCCCTGAGCTCCTACGAGCAGTACTTC	CAGSPLSSYEQYF
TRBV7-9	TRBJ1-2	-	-	TGTGCCAGCAGCTTGTCCGACTATGGCTACACCTTC	CASSLSDYGYTF
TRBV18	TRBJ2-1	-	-	TGTGCCAGCTCACCCCGGGACACTGGGGATGAGCAGTTCTTC	CASSPRDTGDEQFF
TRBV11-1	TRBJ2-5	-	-	TGTGCCAGCAGCTTAGTGGCGGGTCAACAAGAGACCCAGTACTTC	CASSLVAGQQETQYF
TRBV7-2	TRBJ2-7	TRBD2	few	TGTGCCAGCAGCTTAGGACTAGCGGTTACCTACGAGCAGTACTTC	CASSLGLAVTYEQYF
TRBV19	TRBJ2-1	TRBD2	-	TGTGCCAGTAGTAAGGTGGTGTTACTAGCGGGAGACAATGAGCAGTTCTTC	CASSKVVLLAGDNEQFF
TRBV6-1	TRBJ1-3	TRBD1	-	TGTGCCAGCAGTGAAGGGCCCCCGGGACAGGGTGGTTACACCATATATTTT	CASSEGPPGQGGYTIYF
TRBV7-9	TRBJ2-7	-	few	TGTGCCAGCAGCTCCCGGTGGGAGCAGTACTTC	CASSSRWEQYF
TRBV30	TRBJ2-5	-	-	TGTGCCTGGGACAGTGGCTTAGGGGAGACCCAGTACTTC	CAWDSGLGETQYF
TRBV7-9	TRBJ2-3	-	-	TGTGCCAGCAGCCTCTCCCGCCGGGGCACAGATACGCAGTATTTT	CASSLSRRGTDTQYF
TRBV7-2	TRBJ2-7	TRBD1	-	TGTGCCAGCAGCCTCCGGACAGGGTTCTACGAGCAGTACTTC	CASSLRTGFYEQYF
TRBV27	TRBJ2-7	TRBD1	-	TGTGCCAGCAGCATAGGTAGACAGGGGGCTGCGTACGAGCAGTACTTC	CASSIGRQGAAYEQYF
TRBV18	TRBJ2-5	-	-	TGTGCCAGCTCTTACGGCGGACAGATCCCAAAAGAGACCCAGTACTTC	CASSYGGQIPKETQYF
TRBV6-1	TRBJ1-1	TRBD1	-	TGTGCCAGCAGATACAGGGGAGGGACTGAAGCTTTCTTT	CASRYRGGTEAFF
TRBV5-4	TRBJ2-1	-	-	TGTGCCAGCAGCCAACCGGGACCCCGAGGTAATGAGCAGTTCTTC	CASSQPGPRGNEQFF
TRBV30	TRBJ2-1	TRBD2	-	TGTGCCTGGAATCTTAGGGCGGGACTAGCGGGAGGTGGCCACAATGAGCAGTTCTTC	CAWNLRAGLAGGGHNEQFF
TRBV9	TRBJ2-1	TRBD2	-	TGTGCCAGCAGCGTAGAGGGATCTGGGAGGGCCTGGAATGAGCAGTTCTTC	CASSVEGSGRAWNEQFF
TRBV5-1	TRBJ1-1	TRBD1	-	TGCGCCAGCAGCTTGGGACAGGGGTCGAACACTGAAGCTTTCTTT	CASSLGQGSNTEAFF
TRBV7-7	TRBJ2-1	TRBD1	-	TGTGCCAGCAGCTTACGGGCAGGGGGCCATGAGCAGTTCTTC	CASSLRAGGHEQFF
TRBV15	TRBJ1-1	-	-	TGTGCCACCAGCAGGGAGGGTGAAGCTTTCTTT	CATSREGEAFF
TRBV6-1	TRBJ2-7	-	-	TGTGCCAGCAGGGCGGGTAGCGGACTGCTTAGGAAGCAGTACTTC	CASRAGSGLLRKQYF
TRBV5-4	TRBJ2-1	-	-	TGTGCCAGCAGCTTGGGGGTGCTAGCCGATTCCTACAATGAGCAGTTCTTC	CASSLGVLADSYNEQFF
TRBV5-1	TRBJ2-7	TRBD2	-	TGCGCCAGCAGCCCCGGGACTAGAAGCTCCAACGAGCAGTACTTC	CASSPGTRSSNEQYF
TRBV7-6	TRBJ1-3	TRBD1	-	TGTGCCAGCAGCCCTGGGACAGGGTCTGGAAACACCATATATTTT	CASSPGTGSGNTIYF
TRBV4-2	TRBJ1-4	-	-	TGTGCCAGCAGCCAAGACCCAAGACCCAGCCAAAATGAAAAACTGTTTTTT	CASSQDPRPSQNEKLFF
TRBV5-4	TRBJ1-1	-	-	TGTGCCAGCAGCTTGGCGGGACCGGGGGACGCTGAAGCTTTCTTT	CASSLAGPGDAEAFF
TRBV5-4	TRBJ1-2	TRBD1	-	TGTGCCACCAGGGACAGGAAAAACTATGGCTACACCTTC	CATRDRKNYGYTF
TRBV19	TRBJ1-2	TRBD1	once	TGTGCCAGTAGTATAACCCCCTCCCGACAGGGCGGATGGGATGGCTACACCTTC	CASSITPSRQGGWDGYTF
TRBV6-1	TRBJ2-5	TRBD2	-	TGTGCCAGTAAGGGACTAGCAGGGCAAGAGACCCAGTACTTC	CASKGLAGQETQYF
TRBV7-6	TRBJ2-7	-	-	TGTGCCAGCGGGGGCCCGCACGAGCAGTACTTC	CASGGPHEQYF
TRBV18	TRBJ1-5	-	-	TGTGCCAGCTCACCACATCTAAATCAGCCCCAGCATTTT	CASSPHLNQPQHF
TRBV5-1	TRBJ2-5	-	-	TGCGCCAGCAGCTTGGGTGGTGGGGGTAAAGAGACCCAGTACTTC	CASSLGGGGKETQYF
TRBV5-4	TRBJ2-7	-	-	TGTGCCAGCAGCCCGAACCCTGGGGCCTACGAGCAGTACTTC	CASSPNPGAYEQYF